The entry below describes one T cell receptor beta chain. Its antigen is still unknown. Carried by the TCR beta cDNA libraries were unique molecular identifiers. TCRdb ran MiXCR on the PCR reads and lists one entry per CDR3 protein. There are roughly 650,000 distinct CDR3 sequences in the sample; roughly three fifths occur only once, and about 11% lies in the top ten. With 8 bases removed from V and 0 bases from J, the gap between germline ends came to 11 bases. CDR1 and CDR2 from the germline V gene are MDHEN and SYDVKM. This CDR3 spans 13 amino acids. This entry comes from a study of post-analysis software for immune sequencing data. Study overall: The cohort encompassed relapsing-remitting, secondary progressive and progressive-relapsing multiple sclerosis disease courses. Overall study findings and caveats: Controls showed lower frequencies than patients for five TRBV segments, and TRBV5-6, TRBV5-1 and TRBV20-1 were among these. Samples sharing a preparation batch grouped tightly together when assessed by F measure.

The source material was blood. This TCR derives from a girl aged 2 to 9 with multiple sclerosis. The rearrangement joins TRBV28 to TRBJ2-7; TRBD1 might be the D (5 bases). CDR3 in DNA: TGTGCCAGCCGACGCCAGGGCTCCTACGAGCAGTACTTC. It codes for CASRRQGSYEQYF.